This T cell receptor beta chain was identified during a study of T cell responses to AZD1222 COVID-19 vaccine. There are 13 residues in the CDR3. Trimming shortened V by 10 bases and J by 4 bases, and 13 bases separated the two germline ends. Germline loops: CDR1 MDHEN, CDR2 SYDVKM. TCRdb's table, derived via immunoSEQ multiplex PCR, lists solely in-frame clones and lacks some. The data contain about 83,000 clones, more than 70% of them seen just once; the ten biggest clones take up 8.7%. The sample was peripheral blood, taken on day 0 of AZD1222 vaccination. The V call is TRBV28, the J call TRBJ1-4; D call uncertain. This sequence originates from an adult in good health. CDR3 sequence: CATDQGGNEKLFF. CDR3 nucleotide sequence: TGTGCCACGGACCAAGGAGGTAATGAAAAACTGTTTTTT.